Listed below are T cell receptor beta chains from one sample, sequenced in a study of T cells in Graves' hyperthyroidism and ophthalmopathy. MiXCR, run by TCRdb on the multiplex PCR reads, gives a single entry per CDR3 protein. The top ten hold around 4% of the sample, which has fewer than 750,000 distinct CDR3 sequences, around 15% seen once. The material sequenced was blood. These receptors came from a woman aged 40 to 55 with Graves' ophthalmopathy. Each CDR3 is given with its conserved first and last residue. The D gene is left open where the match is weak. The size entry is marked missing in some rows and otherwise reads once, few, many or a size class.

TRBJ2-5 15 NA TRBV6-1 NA CASSEVLAEEETQYF TGTGCCAGCAGTGAAGTTCTGGCGGAAGAAGAGACCCAGTACTTC
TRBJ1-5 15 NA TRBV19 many CASRPNRDSNQPQHF TGTGCCAGTAGACCAAACAGGGATAGCAATCAGCCCCAGCATTTT
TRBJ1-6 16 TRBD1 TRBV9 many CASSPRGGSGNSPLHF TGTGCCAGCAGCCCCAGGGGGGGGTCTGGTAATTCACCCCTCCACTTT
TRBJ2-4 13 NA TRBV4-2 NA CASSHLDSDIQYF TGTGCCAGCAGCCACCTCGACTCGGACATTCAGTACTTC
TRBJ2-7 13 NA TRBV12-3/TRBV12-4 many CASRARWDSREYF TGTGCCAGCAGAGCCCGATGGGACTCTCGGGAGTACTTC
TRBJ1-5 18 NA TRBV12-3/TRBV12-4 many CASSLPSPLPLRNQPQHF TGTGCCAGCAGTTTACCGTCTCCCCTACCCTTACGCAATCAGCCCCAGCATTTT
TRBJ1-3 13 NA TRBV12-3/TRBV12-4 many CASSPLGVGAIYF TGTGCCAGCAGCCCCTTGGGGGTAGGCGCCATATATTTT
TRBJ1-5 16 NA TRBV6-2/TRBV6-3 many CASRRGSTTSNQPQHF TGTGCCAGCAGACGGGGATCCACGACTAGCAATCAGCCCCAGCATTTT
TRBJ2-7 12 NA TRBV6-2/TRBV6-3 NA CASSWGTAEQYF TGTGCCAGCAGCTGGGGGACGGCAGAGCAGTACTTC
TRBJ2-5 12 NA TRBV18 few CASSQQQETQYF TGTGCCAGCTCACAACAACAAGAGACCCAGTACTTC
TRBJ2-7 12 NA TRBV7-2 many CASSLLSGEQYF TGTGCCAGCAGCTTACTCTCGGGAGAGCAGTACTTC
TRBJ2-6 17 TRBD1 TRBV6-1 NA CASSPGTGSFGANVLTF TGTGCCAGCAGTCCCGGGACAGGGTCCTTCGGGGCCAACGTCCTGACTTTC
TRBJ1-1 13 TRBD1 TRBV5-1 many CASNLGQWNEAFF TGCGCCAGCAACTTGGGACAGTGGAACGAAGCTTTCTTT
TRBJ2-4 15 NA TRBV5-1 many CASSLDFGDPNIQYF TGCGCCAGCAGCTTGGATTTTGGGGACCCCAACATTCAGTACTTC
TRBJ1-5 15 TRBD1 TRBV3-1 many CASSQDRTGGQPQHF TGTGCCAGCAGCCAAGATCGGACAGGGGGTCAGCCCCAGCATTTT
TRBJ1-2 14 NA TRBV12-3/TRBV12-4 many CASSSPGSNYGYTF TGTGCCAGCAGCTCACCCGGGTCTAACTATGGCTACACCTTC
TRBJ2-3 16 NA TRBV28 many CASRPHRVVGTDTQYF TGTGCCAGCAGACCGCACAGGGTGGTAGGCACAGATACGCAGTATTTT
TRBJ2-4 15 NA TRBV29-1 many CSVELALLRKNIQYF TGCAGCGTTGAACTAGCGCTACTCCGCAAAAACATTCAGTACTTC
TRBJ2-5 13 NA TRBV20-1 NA CSARATFEETQYF TGCAGTGCTAGAGCAACTTTTGAGGAGACCCAGTACTTC
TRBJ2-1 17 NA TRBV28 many CASSFPPRPSSYNEQFF TGTGCCAGCAGTTTCCCGCCTCGACCGAGCTCCTACAATGAGCAGTTCTTC
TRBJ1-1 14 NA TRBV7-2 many CASSAYLTTGEAFF TGTGCCAGCAGCGCTTACCTAACGACAGGTGAAGCTTTCTTT
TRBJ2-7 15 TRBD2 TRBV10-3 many CAISSGTSVTYEQYF TGTGCCATCAGTTCCGGGACTAGCGTAACCTACGAGCAGTACTTC
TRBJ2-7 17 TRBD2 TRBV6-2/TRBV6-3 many CASSTPRLAGGLYEQYF TGTGCCAGCAGTACCCCTAGACTAGCGGGAGGGCTATACGAGCAGTACTTC
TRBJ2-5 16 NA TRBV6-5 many CASSYSPPGSQETQYF TGTGCCAGCAGTTACTCCCCTCCGGGATCTCAAGAGACCCAGTACTTC
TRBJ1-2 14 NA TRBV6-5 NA CASSSRVEPYGYTF TGTGCCAGCAGTTCCCGAGTCGAGCCCTATGGCTACACCTTC
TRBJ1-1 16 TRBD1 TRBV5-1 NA CASSLVLQGAQSEAFF TGCGCCAGCAGCTTGGTCCTGCAGGGGGCCCAATCTGAAGCTTTCTTT
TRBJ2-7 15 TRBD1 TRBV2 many CASSEGTGGDYEQYF TGTGCCAGCAGTGAAGGGACAGGGGGCGACTACGAGCAGTACTTC
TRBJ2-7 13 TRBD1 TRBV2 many CASSADRDYEQYF TGTGCCAGCAGTGCGGACAGGGACTACGAGCAGTACTTC
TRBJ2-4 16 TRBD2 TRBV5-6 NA CASSLWGGIGGNIQYF TGTGCCAGCAGCCTGTGGGGGGGGATTGGTGGAAACATTCAGTACTTC
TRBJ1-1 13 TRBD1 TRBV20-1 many CSAIRTGGIEAFF TGCAGTGCTATAAGGACAGGGGGAATAGAAGCTTTCTTT
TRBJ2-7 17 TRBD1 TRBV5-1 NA CASTLRPGTESSYEQYF TGCGCCAGCACCTTGAGGCCCGGGACAGAGAGCTCCTACGAGCAGTACTTC
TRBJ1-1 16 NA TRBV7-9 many CASSLVAGTMNTEAFF TGTGCCAGCAGCTTAGTGGCCGGGACTATGAACACTGAAGCTTTCTTT
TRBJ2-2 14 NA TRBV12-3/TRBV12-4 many CASSPQEVTGELFF TGTGCCAGCAGTCCACAGGAGGTCACCGGGGAGCTGTTTTTT
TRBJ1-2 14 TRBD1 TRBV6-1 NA CASSDADRRHGYTF TGTGCCAGCAGTGACGCGGACAGGCGCCATGGCTACACCTTC
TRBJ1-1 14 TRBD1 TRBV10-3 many CAISEAGGTTEAFF TGTGCCATCAGTGAGGCAGGGGGAACAACTGAAGCTTTCTTT
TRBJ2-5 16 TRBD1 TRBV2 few CASSGDTGGRQETQYF TGTGCCAGCAGTGGGGACACAGGGGGCCGACAAGAGACCCAGTACTTC
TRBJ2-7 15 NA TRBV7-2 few CASSLAGGPAYEQYF TGTGCCAGCAGCTTAGCGGGGGGACCCGCGTACGAGCAGTACTTC
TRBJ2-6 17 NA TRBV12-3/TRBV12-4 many CASSLRTERSGANVLTF TGTGCCAGCAGTTTAAGGACGGAGCGCTCTGGGGCCAACGTCCTGACTTTC
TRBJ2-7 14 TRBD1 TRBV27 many CASSHGTGAYEQYF TGTGCCAGCAGCCACGGGACAGGGGCCTACGAGCAGTACTTC
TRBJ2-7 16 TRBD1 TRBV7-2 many CASSLAGGQGGYEQYF TGTGCCAGCAGCTTAGCCGGGGGACAGGGTGGGTACGAGCAGTACTTC
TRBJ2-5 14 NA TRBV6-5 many CASSFGELAETQYF TGTGCCAGCAGTTTCGGGGAGTTGGCAGAGACCCAGTACTTC
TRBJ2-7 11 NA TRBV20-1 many CSAPSEYEQYF TGCAGTGCTCCTAGCGAGTACGAGCAGTACTTC
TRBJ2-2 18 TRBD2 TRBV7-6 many CASSLMMRLAGVTGELFF TGTGCCAGCAGCTTAATGATGAGACTAGCGGGGGTGACCGGGGAGCTGTTTTTT
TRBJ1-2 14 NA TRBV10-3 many CAISLSGGNYGYTF TGTGCCATCAGCTTATCCGGGGGCAACTATGGCTACACCTTC
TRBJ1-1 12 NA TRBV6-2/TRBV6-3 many CASSFSRTEAFF TGTGCCAGCAGTTTTTCGCGTACTGAAGCTTTCTTT
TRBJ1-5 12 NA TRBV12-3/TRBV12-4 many CASKTGGQPQHF TGTGCCAGCAAGACAGGTGGTCAGCCCCAGCATTTT
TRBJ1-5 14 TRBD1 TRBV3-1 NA CASSHGDRDQPQHF TGTGCCAGCAGCCACGGAGACAGGGATCAGCCCCAGCATTTT
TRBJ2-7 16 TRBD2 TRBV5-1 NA CASSKGTSGSADEQYF TGCGCCAGCAGCAAAGGGACTAGCGGGAGCGCCGACGAGCAGTACTTC
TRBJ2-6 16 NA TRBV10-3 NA CAISDISFSGANVLTF TGTGCCATCAGTGACATCAGTTTCTCTGGGGCCAACGTCCTGACTTTC
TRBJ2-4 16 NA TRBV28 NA CASSLFGALAKNMQYF TGTGCCAGCAGTTTATTTGGTGCGCTAGCCAAAAACATGCAGTACTTC
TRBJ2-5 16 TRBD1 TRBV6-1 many CASSDRQGLVGETQYF TGTGCCAGCAGTGACCGACAGGGCCTGGTGGGAGAGACCCAGTACTTC
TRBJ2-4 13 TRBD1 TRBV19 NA CASWDREKNIQYF TGTGCCAGTTGGGACAGGGAAAAAAACATTCAGTACTTC